This T cell receptor beta chain originates from a study of blood T cells in healthy people across ages. About the research overall: About one barcoded beta molecule per two T cells came from capture by template switching.

CDR3 length equals 15 residues. Germline CDR1 reads MDHEN; CDR2 reads SYDVKM. Caucasian, healthy and from Russia, the donors were aged between roughly 6 and 95. Then a second PCR, running roughly 7 to 11 cycles, was carried out with a sample-barcoded 5' primer and a J-beta primer mix. All samples yielded 2.5 million or more CDR3-containing paired-end reads. TCRdb analysed the 5' RACE reads with MiXCR anew, one entry per CDR3 protein. The top ten hold around 2.1% of the sample, which has about 1.8 million distinct CDR3 sequences, 49% seen once. The study's findings and limits: Roughly linear declines in TCR beta diversity per million T cells occurred with age.

Details on this clonotype: Its target is unknown.

The V call is TRBV28, the J call TRBJ2-4, with D possibly TRBD2 on 5 matching bases. TRBJ2-7 matches the DNA end more closely, so the J call is doubtful. The receptor was derived from a woman in her 40s in good health. The sample taken for sequencing was blood. The CDR3, as DNA: TGTGCCAGCACCACGAGTGCGGGCCTGACCGGCGAGCAGTACTTC. Translating gives CASTTSAGLTGEQYF.